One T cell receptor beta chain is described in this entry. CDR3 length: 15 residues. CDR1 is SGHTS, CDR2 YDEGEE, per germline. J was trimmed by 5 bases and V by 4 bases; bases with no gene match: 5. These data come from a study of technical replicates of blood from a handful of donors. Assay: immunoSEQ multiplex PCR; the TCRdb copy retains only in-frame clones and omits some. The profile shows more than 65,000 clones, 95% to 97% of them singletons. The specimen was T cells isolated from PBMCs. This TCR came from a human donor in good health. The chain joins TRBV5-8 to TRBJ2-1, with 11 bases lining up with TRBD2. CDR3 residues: CASSAGTSGDNEQFF. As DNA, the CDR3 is TGTGCCAGCAGCGCAGGGACTAGCGGAGACAATGAGCAGTTCTTC.